These T cell receptor delta chains were read from a single sample in a study of delta chains in infants with herpesvirus infections. TCRdb re-called the RT-PCR reads via CATT. Here the sample spans about 1,500 delta-chain clones, approximately 30% being singletons. This material consisted of peripheral blood, taken at time point 1 of longitudinal follow-up. Receptors were obtained from a human donor who was a Ugandan infant, either HIV-exposed or HIV-unexposed (not recorded which). Each CDR3 is given with its conserved first and last residue. Each record gives: J gene, clone size, D gene, V gene, CDR3 DNA, CDR3 protein. A D gene is named only where the DNA matches it firmly. Clone size is given for some rows only: seen once, a few or many times, or a class if the clone is expanded.

J gene: TRDJ1
clone size: medium-sized
D gene: TRDD3
V gene: TRDV1
CDR3 DNA: TGTGCTCTTGGGGAACTAAACCCCCCACTCCTACGGGGGGATACGGCTGATAAACTCATCTTT
CDR3 protein: CALGELNPPLLRGDTADKLIF

J gene: TRDJ1
clone size: few
D gene: TRDD3
V gene: TRDV2
CDR3 DNA: TGTGCCTGTGACACCGGTTCCTTCGCACGCTACTGGGGGGTATACACCGATAAACTCATCTTT
CDR3 protein: CACDTGSFARYWGVYTDKLIF

J gene: TRDJ1
clone size: medium-sized
D gene: TRDD2
V gene: TRDV1
CDR3 DNA: TGTGCTCTTGGTGATCCTTCTCCTTCCTTCAAGCCGTACACCGATAAACTCATCTTT
CDR3 protein: CALGDPSPSFKPYTDKLIF

J gene: TRDJ2
clone size: few
D gene: TRDD3
V gene: TRDV2
CDR3 DNA: TGTGCCTGTGACAAACTGGGGGAAGCTTTGATAGCACAACTCTTCTTT
CDR3 protein: CACDKLGEALIAQLFF

J gene: TRDJ2
clone size: few
D gene: TRDD3
V gene: TRDV2
CDR3 DNA: TGTGCCTGTGACGCACTACTGGGGGATACGCGCGTGACAGCACAACTCTTCTTT
CDR3 protein: CACDALLGDTRVTAQLFF

J gene: TRDJ2
clone size: medium-sized
D gene: TRDD3
V gene: TRDV1
CDR3 DNA: TGTGCTCTTGGGGAGAGGCCCTTTCCTGGGCACTGGGGGATGGTCTGGGCTTTGACAGCACAACTCTTCTTT
CDR3 protein: CALGERPFPGHWGMVWALTAQLFF

J gene: TRDJ3
clone size: .
D gene: TRDD3
V gene: TRDV2
CDR3 DNA: TGTGCCTGTGACTACTGGGGGATAAGGGAGAGCTCCTGGGACACCCGACAGATGTTTTTC
CDR3 protein: CACDYWGIRESSWDTRQMFF

J gene: TRDJ3
clone size: .
D gene: TRDD3
V gene: TRDV1
CDR3 DNA: TGTGCTCTTGGGGAATGCCCTTGCGCGGTCACTTACTGGGGGATCTTTACCTGGGACACCCGACAGATGTTTTTC
CDR3 protein: CALGECPCAVTYWGIFTWDTRQMFF

J gene: TRDJ1
clone size: .
D gene: .
V gene: TRDV1
CDR3 DNA: TGTGCTCTTGGGGAAGGCCACCCCACTACTACGGCCTCCCCAATCACCGATAAACTCATCTTT
CDR3 protein: CALGEGHPTTTASPITDKLIF

J gene: TRDJ2
clone size: large
D gene: TRDD3
V gene: TRDV2
CDR3 DNA: TGTGCCTGTGACTCTGTACTGGGGGATACGCGGGCTTTGACAGCACAACTCTTCTTT
CDR3 protein: CACDSVLGDTRALTAQLFF

J gene: TRDJ3
clone size: large
D gene: .
V gene: TRDV2
CDR3 DNA: TGTGCCTGTGACTCCCTACTGTCCTGGGACACCCGACAGATGTTTTTC
CDR3 protein: CACDSLLSWDTRQMFF

J gene: TRDJ2
clone size: large
D gene: TRDD3
V gene: TRDV2
CDR3 DNA: TGTGCCTGTGACGTACTGGGGGATACTACAGCACAACTCTTCTTT
CDR3 protein: CACDVLGDTTAQLFF

J gene: TRDJ3
clone size: .
D gene: TRDD3
V gene: TRDV2
CDR3 DNA: TGTGCCTGTGACTTCGTACTGGGGGATACAAACTGGGACACCCGACAGATGTTTTTC
CDR3 protein: CACDFVLGDTNWDTRQMFF

J gene: TRDJ4
clone size: large
D gene: TRDD3
V gene: TRAV38-2/DV8
CDR3 DNA: TGTGCTTATAGGAGCGCGCAACCCAGTATAACCCTACCGGTACTGGGGGATACCAGACCCCTGATCTTT
CDR3 protein: CAYRSAQPSITLPVLGDTRPLIF

J gene: TRDJ1
clone size: few
D gene: TRDD3
V gene: TRDV2
CDR3 DNA: TGTGCCTGTGACCTACTGGGGGATGAAGACACCGATAAACTCATCTTT
CDR3 protein: CACDLLGDEDTDKLIF

J gene: TRDJ1
clone size: .
D gene: .
V gene: TRDV1
CDR3 DNA: TGTGCTCTTGGGGAATTCTCTCTAGTAGGGGATCCCTGCCGTAAACTCATCTTT
CDR3 protein: CALGEFSLVGDPCRKLIF

J gene: TRDJ3
clone size: few
D gene: TRDD3
V gene: TRDV2
CDR3 DNA: TGTGCCTGTGACACCGTGGGGGAAAGCTCCTGGGACACCCGACAGATGTTTTTC
CDR3 protein: CACDTVGESSWDTRQMFF

J gene: TRDJ2
clone size: medium-sized
D gene: .
V gene: TRDV1
CDR3 DNA: TGTGCTCTTGGGGAACGAAAGGGGATTCCCCTACTTCCTTTGACAGCACAACTCTTCTTT
CDR3 protein: CALGERKGIPLLPLTAQLFF

J gene: TRDJ2
clone size: few
D gene: TRDD3
V gene: TRDV2
CDR3 DNA: TGTGCCTGTGACTCTGTACTGGGGGTCCCCGCTTTGACAGCACAACTCTTCTTT
CDR3 protein: CACDSVLGVPALTAQLFF

J gene: TRDJ3
clone size: medium-sized
D gene: .
V gene: TRDV2
CDR3 DNA: TGTGCCTGTGACACCGTGGGGGGGGACACCCGACAGATGTTTTTC
CDR3 protein: CACDTVGGDTRQMFF

J gene: TRDJ2
clone size: .
D gene: .
V gene: TRDV2
CDR3 DNA: TGTGCCTGTGACACATTAGATACGAATGTCGTGACAGCACAACTCTTCTTT
CDR3 protein: CACDTLDTNVVTAQLFF

J gene: TRDJ1
clone size: .
D gene: .
V gene: TRAV38-2/DV8
CDR3 DNA: TGTGCTTATAGGAGCGCAACCCTTATACTGCCACCCCGGGATAAACTCATCTTT
CDR3 protein: CAYRSATLILPPRDKLIF

J gene: TRDJ3
clone size: .
D gene: .
V gene: TRDV2
CDR3 DNA: TGTGCCTGTGACACCGGTACCTTAGGAGAGGCTACACCCGATACAACCTCCTGGGACACCCGACAGATGTTTTTC
CDR3 protein: CACDTGTLGEATPDTTSWDTRQMFF

J gene: TRDJ1
clone size: few
D gene: TRDD2
V gene: TRDV1
CDR3 DNA: TGTGCTCTTGGGGAGCCACTCTTCCTACTGGATAGGGGCAACACGGGGGGAACCGATAAACTCATCTTT
CDR3 protein: CALGEPLFLLDRGNTGGTDKLIF

J gene: TRDJ1
clone size: few
D gene: .
V gene: TRDV1
CDR3 DNA: TGTGCTCTTGGGGAAATCTTCCTGACCCCCGTTTTCGATAAACTCATCTTT
CDR3 protein: CALGEIFLTPVFDKLIF

J gene: TRDJ1
clone size: once
D gene: TRDD3
V gene: TRDV2
CDR3 DNA: TGTGCCTGTGACGTACTGGGGGAACACACCGATAAACTCATCTTT
CDR3 protein: CACDVLGEHTDKLIF

J gene: TRDJ1
clone size: .
D gene: TRDD3
V gene: TRDV2
CDR3 DNA: TGTGCCTGTGAATACTGGGGGATACAAGATAAACTCATCTTT
CDR3 protein: CACEYWGIQDKLIF

J gene: TRDJ1
clone size: few
D gene: .
V gene: TRAV38-2/DV8
CDR3 DNA: TGTGCTTATAGGAGTCCTTCCTACGAAATTGTACTGGGGGTCCTGGGCACCGATAAACTCATCTTT
CDR3 protein: CAYRSPSYEIVLGVLGTDKLIF

J gene: TRDJ1
clone size: .
D gene: TRDD3
V gene: TRDV1
CDR3 DNA: TGTGCTCTTGGGGAGCACATTCCAGATCCTACAATTGGGGGATACGGCAACACCGATAAACTCATCTTT
CDR3 protein: CALGEHIPDPTIGGYGNTDKLIF

J gene: TRDJ1
clone size: medium-sized
D gene: TRDD3
V gene: TRDV1
CDR3 DNA: TGTGCTCTTGGGGAACTCACCGGTGGGGGATACTTGGAGTACACCGATAAACTCATCTTT
CDR3 protein: CALGELTGGGYLEYTDKLIF

J gene: TRDJ1
clone size: large
D gene: TRDD3
V gene: TRDV1
CDR3 DNA: TGTGCTCTTGGGGAAAGACTTGGTACTGGGGGATATCACCTTAGACTCATCTTT
CDR3 protein: CALGERLGTGGYHLRLIF

J gene: TRDJ1
clone size: .
D gene: .
V gene: TRDV2
CDR3 DNA: TGTGCCTGTGACACCGTCCCGCTTACTCGACTGGAGTACACCGATAAACTCATCTTT
CDR3 protein: CACDTVPLTRLEYTDKLIF

J gene: TRDJ1
clone size: .
D gene: .
V gene: TRDV3
CDR3 DNA: TGTGCCTTCAAATCGCCGAGGCGTCGATTCTCCGAAAATACACCGTACACCGATAAACTCATCTTT
CDR3 protein: CAFKSPRRRFSENTPYTDKLIF

J gene: TRDJ1
clone size: .
D gene: TRDD3
V gene: TRDV3
CDR3 DNA: TGTGCCTGCCTGCCTCCGGGGGATAGGGGGTACACCGATAAACTCATCTTT
CDR3 protein: CACLPPGDRGYTDKLIF

J gene: TRDJ1
clone size: large
D gene: TRDD3
V gene: TRDV2
CDR3 DNA: TGTGCCTGTGACACCGTTCTTCCTATCCTGGGGGATACTAAGCGCACCGATAAACTCATCTTT
CDR3 protein: CACDTVLPILGDTKRTDKLIF

J gene: TRDJ3
clone size: .
D gene: TRDD3
V gene: TRDV2
CDR3 DNA: TGTGCCTGTGACGTATTGGGGGATACGTCCTGGGACACCCGACAGATGTTTTTC
CDR3 protein: CACDVLGDTSWDTRQMFF

J gene: TRDJ1
clone size: .
D gene: TRDD3
V gene: TRDV2
CDR3 DNA: TGTGCCTGTGACAACCGTCAATACTGGGGGATACGGGGCGCCGATAAACTCATCTTT
CDR3 protein: CACDNRQYWGIRGADKLIF